This T cell receptor beta chain was observed in a study of T-cell reconstitution after alpha-beta-depleted transplantation in children. Trimming removed 2 bases from V and 4 bases from J; junction bases left unmatched: 2. The CDR3 spans 15 residues. This clonotype was counted many times. During its preparation, the TCRbeta library received unique molecular identifiers. From the PCR reads, TCRdb called clonotypes with MiXCR, one entry per CDR3 protein. The repertoire consists of around 800,000 distinct CDR3 sequences, with 15% to 20% occurring once and the leading ten covering about 5%. This chain links TRBV12-3 or TRBV12-4 with TRBJ2-1, with 10 bases identical to TRBD1. This TCR was recovered from a male patient younger than 18 who had a stem cell transplant for acute lymphoblastic leukemia, so the T cells may come from the graft donor. The sequences come from PBMCs, mostly from graft donor cells, collected 360 days after TCRalphabeta/CD19-depleted stem cell transplant. CDR3 nucleotide sequence: TGTGCCAGCAGTTTACGGACAGGGGGTTACAATGAGCAGTTCTTC. Translating it yields CASSLRTGGYNEQFF.